This T cell receptor beta chain emerged from a study of T cell responses to AZD1222 COVID-19 vaccine. Sequencing used immunoSEQ multiplex PCR; TCRdb keeps in-frame clones, though not all of them. Of approximately 170,000 clones listed, approximately 92% are singletons. The sample was peripheral blood, taken on day 0 of AZD1222 vaccination. This TCR came from an adult in good health.

Here the CDR3 DNA reads TGTGCCAGCAGTTTGAGCAGGGCTAGTCAGCCCCAGCATTTT. Amino acid sequence: CASSLSRASQPQHF. The V gene is TRBV28, the J gene TRBJ1-5, with a tentative D call TRBD1 (5 bases). CDR3 length: 14 residues. V lost 3 bases, J lost 6 bases, and 12 bases lay in between. Germline CDR1 and CDR2: MDHEN and SYDVKM.